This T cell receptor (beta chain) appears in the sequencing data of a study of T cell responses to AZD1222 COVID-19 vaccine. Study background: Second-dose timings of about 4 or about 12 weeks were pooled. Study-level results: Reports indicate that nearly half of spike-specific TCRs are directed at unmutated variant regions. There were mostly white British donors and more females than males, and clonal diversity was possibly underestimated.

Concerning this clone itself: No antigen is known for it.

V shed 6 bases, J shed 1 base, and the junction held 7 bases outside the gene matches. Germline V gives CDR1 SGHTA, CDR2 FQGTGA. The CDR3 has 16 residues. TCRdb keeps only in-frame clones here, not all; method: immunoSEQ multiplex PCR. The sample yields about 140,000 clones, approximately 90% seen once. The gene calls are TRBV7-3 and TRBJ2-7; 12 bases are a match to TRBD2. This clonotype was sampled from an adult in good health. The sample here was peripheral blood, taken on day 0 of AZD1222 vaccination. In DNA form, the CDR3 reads TGTGCCAGCAGGTCAACCGGGACTAGCGGGTCCTACGAGCAGTACTTC. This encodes CASRSTGTSGSYEQYF.